This T cell receptor beta chain was captured in a study of STAT5B mutations in CD4+ large granular lymphocyte leukemia. Study-level findings and limits: Compared with healthy controls (2/35), patient top clones favored TRBV06 (8/27).

Only in-frame clones appear in the TCRdb table, and some are missing; sequencing was by immunoSEQ multiplex PCR. Of some 38,000 clones listed, 75% to 85% are singletons. Germline V gene data show CDR1 as LNHDA and CDR2 as SQIVND (reference sequence). V trimming: 3 bases; J trimming: 5 bases; junction bases outside the gene matches: 3. This CDR3 is 15 amino acids long. On this clone: Its antigen is unidentified.

The chain carries TRBV19 and TRBJ2-2; 10 nucleotides match TRBD2. Material: CD4+ T cells from blood buffy coats. This clonotype was sampled from a human donor in good health. CDR3 protein: CASSIGLAETGELFF. CDR3 bases: TGTGCCAGTAGTATTGGACTAGCGGAAACCGGGGAGCTGTTTTTT.